This T cell receptor beta chain derives from a study of blood T cell repertoires in COVID-19. Overall study context: Sources were T cells, B-cell-depleted T cells, or PBMCs; the material itself was cDNA or gDNA.

Authors' analysis steps: Reference gene primer amplification yielded estimated nucleated cell counts. Assay used: immunoSEQ multiplex PCR; TCRdb lists only in-frame clones, some missing. The V and J calls and clone size come from that table; D and trimming were worked out from the DNA. Here the sample spans approximately 290,000 clones, approximately 85% being singletons. J lost 2 bases, V lost 7 bases, and 15 bases had no gene match. This CDR3 comprises 17 residues. Germline V gene data show CDR1 as SQVTM and CDR2 as ANQGSEA. Participants' reported clinical history set cohort assignment. This sequence joins TRBV29-1 and TRBJ1-5; 9 positions agree with TRBD1. The receptor comes from a woman in her 30s who had recovered from COVID-19. Sequenced sample: PBMCs or T cells enriched from blood (not recorded which). CDR3 sequence: CSAPPLTGGKGNQPQHF. The CDR3 DNA sequence: TGCAGCGCGCCCCCCCTGACAGGGGGTAAGGGCAATCAGCCCCAGCATTTT. Using reference TRBV29-1 and TRBJ1-5 for the parts outside the CDR3, the full variable domain is SAVISQKPSRDICQRGTSLTIQCQVDSQVTMMFWYRQQPGQSLTLIATANQGSEATYESGFVIDKFPISRPNLTFSTLTVSNMSPEDSSIYLCSAPPLTGGKGNQPQHFGDGTRLSIL.